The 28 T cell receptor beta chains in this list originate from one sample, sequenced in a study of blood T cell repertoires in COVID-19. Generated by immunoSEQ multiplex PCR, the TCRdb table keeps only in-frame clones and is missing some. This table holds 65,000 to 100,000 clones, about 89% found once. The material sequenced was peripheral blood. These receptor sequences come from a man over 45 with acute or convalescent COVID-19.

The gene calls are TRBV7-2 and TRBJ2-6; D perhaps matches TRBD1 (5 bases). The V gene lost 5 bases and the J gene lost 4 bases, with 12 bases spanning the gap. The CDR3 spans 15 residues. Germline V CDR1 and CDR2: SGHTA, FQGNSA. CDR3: CASSGRVSGANVLTF. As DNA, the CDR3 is TGTGCCAGCAGCGGCAGGGTATCAGGGGCCAACGTCCTGACTTTC.

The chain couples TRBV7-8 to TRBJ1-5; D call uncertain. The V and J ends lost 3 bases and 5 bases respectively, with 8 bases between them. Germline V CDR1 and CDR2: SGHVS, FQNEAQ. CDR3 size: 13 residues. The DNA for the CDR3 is TGTGCCAGCAGCTTTAACACCGATCAGCCCCAGCATTTT. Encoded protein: CASSFNTDQPQHF.

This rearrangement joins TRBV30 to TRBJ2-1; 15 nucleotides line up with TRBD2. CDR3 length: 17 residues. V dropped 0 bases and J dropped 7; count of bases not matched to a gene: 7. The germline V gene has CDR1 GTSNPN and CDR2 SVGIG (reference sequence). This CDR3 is CAWSVARTSGGANEQFF. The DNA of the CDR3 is TGTGCCTGGAGTGTCGCCCGGACTAGCGGGGGGGCTAATGAGCAGTTCTTC.

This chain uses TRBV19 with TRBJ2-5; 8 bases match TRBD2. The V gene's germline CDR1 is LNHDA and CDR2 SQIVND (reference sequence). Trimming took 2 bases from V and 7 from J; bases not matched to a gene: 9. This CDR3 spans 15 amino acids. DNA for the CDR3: TGTGCCAGTAGTATACTACACGGGGGGGCCCGGACCCAGTACTTC. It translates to CASSILHGGARTQYF. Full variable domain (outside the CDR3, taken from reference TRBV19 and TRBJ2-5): DGGITQSPKYLFRKEGQNVTLSCEQNLNHDAMYWYRQDPGQGLRLIYYSQIVNDFQKGDIAEGYSVSREKKESFPLTVTSAQKNPTAFYLCASSILHGGARTQYFGPGTRLLVL.

For the CDR3, the DNA is TGTGCCAGTAGGCAGGGAACGACAGGGATCAACAACTATGGCTACACCTTC. Translating it yields CASRQGTTGINNYGYTF. J is TRBJ1-2 and V is TRBV19; 7 bases map to TRBD1. CDR3 size: 17 residues. CDR1 and CDR2 (germline): LNHDA, SQIVND (reference sequence). The V gene end was trimmed by 6 bases and the J gene end by 2 bases; junction bases not matched to a gene: 15.

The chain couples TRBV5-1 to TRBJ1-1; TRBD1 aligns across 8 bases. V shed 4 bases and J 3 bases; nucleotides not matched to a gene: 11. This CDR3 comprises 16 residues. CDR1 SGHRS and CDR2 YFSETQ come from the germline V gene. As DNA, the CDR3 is TGCGCCAGCAGCACGGGACAGGCCCTCGGGGACACTGAAGCTTTCTTT. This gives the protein CASSTGQALGDTEAFF.

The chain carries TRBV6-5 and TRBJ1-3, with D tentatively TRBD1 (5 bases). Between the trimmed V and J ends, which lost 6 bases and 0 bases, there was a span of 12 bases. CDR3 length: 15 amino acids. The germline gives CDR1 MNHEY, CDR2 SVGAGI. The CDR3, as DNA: TGTGCCAGCAGAACCGGGGACTACTCTGGAAACACCATATATTTT. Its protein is CASRTGDYSGNTIYF.

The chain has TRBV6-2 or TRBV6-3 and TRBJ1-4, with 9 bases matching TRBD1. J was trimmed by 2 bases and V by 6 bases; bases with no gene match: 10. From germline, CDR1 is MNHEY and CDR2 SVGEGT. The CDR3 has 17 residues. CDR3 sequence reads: CASSFGQGLLTNEKLFF. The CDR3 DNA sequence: TGTGCCAGCAGCTTCGGACAGGGGCTTTTGACTAATGAAAAACTGTTTTTT.

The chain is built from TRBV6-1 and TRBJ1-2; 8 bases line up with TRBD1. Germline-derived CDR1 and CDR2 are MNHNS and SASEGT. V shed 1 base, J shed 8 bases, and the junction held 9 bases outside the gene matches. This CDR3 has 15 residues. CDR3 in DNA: TGTGCCAGCAGTGAAGTAGGCAGGGGGCGCGACGGCTACACCTTC. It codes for CASSEVGRGRDGYTF.

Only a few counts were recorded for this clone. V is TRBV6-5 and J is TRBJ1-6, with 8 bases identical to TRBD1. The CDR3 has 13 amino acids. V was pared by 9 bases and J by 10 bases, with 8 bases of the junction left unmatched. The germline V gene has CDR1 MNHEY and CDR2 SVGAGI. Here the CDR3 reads CASMDRVSSPLHF. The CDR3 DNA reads TGTGCCAGTATGGACAGGGTTAGCTCACCCCTCCACTTT.

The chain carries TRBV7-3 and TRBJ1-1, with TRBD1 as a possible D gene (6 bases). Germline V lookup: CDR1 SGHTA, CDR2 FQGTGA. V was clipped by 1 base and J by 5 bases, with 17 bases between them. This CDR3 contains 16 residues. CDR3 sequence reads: CASSLKTAGARTEAFF. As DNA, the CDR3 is TGTGCCAGCAGCTTAAAAACAGCAGGGGCTAGAACTGAAGCTTTCTTT.

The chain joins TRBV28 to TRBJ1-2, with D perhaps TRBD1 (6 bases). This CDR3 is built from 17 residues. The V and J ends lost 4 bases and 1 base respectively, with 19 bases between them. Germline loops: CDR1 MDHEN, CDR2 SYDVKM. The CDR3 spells CASSYPSGRGINYGYTF. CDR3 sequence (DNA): TGTGCCAGCAGTTACCCTTCTGGTAGGGGGATTAACTATGGCTACACCTTC.

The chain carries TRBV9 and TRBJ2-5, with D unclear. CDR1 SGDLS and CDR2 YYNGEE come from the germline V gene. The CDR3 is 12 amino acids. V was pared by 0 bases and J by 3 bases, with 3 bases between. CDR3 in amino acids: CASSVAEETQYF. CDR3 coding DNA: TGTGCCAGCAGCGTAGCGGAAGAGACCCAGTACTTC.

CDR3 loop: CASIRGNNEKLFF. Here the CDR3 DNA reads TGTGCCAGCATAAGGGGCAATAATGAAAAACTGTTTTTT. The V and J genes are TRBV2 and TRBJ1-4, with D maybe TRBD1 (5 bases). The germline gives CDR1 SNHLY, CDR2 FYNNEI. The CDR3 runs 13 residues. V lost 7 bases, J lost 4 bases, and 10 bases lay in between.

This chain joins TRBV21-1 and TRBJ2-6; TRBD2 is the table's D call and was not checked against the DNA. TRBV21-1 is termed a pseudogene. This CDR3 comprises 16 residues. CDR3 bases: TGTGCCAGCAGCAAAGACGGCGGCTCTGGGGCCAACGTCCTGACTTTC. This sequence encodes CASSKDGGSGANVLTF.

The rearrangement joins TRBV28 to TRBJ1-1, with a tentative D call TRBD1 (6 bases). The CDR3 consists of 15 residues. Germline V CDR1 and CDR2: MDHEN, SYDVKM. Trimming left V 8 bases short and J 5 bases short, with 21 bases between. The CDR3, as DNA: TGTGCCAGCCTGTCCCCCCAGGGGCGAGGGACTGAAGCTTTCTTT. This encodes CASLSPQGRGTEAFF.

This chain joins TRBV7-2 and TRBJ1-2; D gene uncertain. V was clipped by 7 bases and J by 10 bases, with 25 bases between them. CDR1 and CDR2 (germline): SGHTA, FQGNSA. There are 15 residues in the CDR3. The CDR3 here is CASTARPTPMVDYTF. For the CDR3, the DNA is TGTGCCAGCACCGCCAGACCGACACCCATGGTGGACTACACCTTC.

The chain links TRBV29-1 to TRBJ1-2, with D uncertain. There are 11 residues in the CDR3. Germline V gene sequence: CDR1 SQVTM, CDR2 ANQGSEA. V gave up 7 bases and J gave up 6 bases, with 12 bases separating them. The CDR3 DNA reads TGCAGCGGGGCCCTTTTTGATGGCTACACCTTC. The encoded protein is CSGALFDGYTF.

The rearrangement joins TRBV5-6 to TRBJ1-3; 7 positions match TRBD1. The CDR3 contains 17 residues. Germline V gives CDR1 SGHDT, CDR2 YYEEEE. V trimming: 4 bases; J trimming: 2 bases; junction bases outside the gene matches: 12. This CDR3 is CASSPIGFTGAGNTIYF. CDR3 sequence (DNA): TGTGCCAGCAGCCCAATCGGGTTTACAGGGGCTGGAAACACCATATATTTT.

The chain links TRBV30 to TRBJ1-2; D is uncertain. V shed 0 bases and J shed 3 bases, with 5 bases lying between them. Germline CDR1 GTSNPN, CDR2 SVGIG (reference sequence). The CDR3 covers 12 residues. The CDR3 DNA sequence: TGTGCCTGGAGTGTAAGCGACTATGGCTACACCTTC. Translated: CAWSVSDYGYTF.

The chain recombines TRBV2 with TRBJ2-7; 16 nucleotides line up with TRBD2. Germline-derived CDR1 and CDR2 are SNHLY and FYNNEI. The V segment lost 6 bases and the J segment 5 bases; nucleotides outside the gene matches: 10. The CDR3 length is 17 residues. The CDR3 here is CASRKGLAGGASDEQYV. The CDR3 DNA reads TGTGCCAGCAGGAAGGGACTAGCGGGGGGGGCGTCTGACGAGCAGTACGTC.

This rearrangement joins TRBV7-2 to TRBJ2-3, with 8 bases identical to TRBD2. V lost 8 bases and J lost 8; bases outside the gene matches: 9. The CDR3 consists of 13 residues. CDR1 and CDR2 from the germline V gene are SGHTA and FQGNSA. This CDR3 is CASGWQRGPTQYF. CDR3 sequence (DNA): TGTGCCAGCGGCTGGCAGCGGGGGCCTACGCAGTATTTT.

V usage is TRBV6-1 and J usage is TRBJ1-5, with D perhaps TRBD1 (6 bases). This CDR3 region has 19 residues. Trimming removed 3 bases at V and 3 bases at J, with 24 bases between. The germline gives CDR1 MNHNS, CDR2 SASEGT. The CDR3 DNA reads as TGTGCCAGCAGTGAGCGGGCCAATGGACAGCTTAAGGTCAATCAGCCCCAGCATTTT. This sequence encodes CASSERANGQLKVNQPQHF.

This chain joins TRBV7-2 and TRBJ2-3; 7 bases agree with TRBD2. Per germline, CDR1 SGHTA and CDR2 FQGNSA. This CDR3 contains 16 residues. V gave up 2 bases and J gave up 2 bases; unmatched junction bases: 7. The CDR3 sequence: CASSLTGTIPTDTQYF. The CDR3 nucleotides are TGTGCCAGCAGCTTAACCGGGACTATACCCACAGATACGCAGTATTTT.

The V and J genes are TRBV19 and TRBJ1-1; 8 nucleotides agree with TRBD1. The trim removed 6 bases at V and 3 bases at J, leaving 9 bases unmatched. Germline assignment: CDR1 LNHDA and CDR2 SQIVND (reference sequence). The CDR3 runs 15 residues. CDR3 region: CASSSGQGRDTEAFF. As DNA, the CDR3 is TGTGCCAGTAGCAGCGGACAGGGCCGGGACACTGAAGCTTTCTTT.

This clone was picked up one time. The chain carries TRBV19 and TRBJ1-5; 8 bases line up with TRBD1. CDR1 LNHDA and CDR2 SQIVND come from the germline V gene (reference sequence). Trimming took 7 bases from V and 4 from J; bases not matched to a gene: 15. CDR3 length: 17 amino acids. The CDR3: CASTLSTGVLGNQPQHF. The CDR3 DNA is TGTGCCAGTACCCTCTCGACAGGGGTATTGGGAAATCAGCCCCAGCATTTT.

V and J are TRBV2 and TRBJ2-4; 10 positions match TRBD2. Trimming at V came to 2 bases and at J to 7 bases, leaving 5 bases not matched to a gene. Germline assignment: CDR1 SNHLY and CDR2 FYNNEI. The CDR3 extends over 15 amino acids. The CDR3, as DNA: TGTGCCAGCAGTGAAAGAGCGGGGGGGCCGAACATTCAGTACTTC. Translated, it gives CASSERAGGPNIQYF.

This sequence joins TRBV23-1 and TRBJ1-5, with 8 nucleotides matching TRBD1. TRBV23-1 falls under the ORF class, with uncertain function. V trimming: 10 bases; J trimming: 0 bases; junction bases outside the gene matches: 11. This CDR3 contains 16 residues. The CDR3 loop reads CAIPQGAQYSNQPQHF. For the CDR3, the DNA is TGCGCCATTCCCCAGGGGGCACAATATAGCAATCAGCCCCAGCATTTT.